This T cell receptor beta chain was obtained from a study of siplizumab effects on memory and regulatory T cells. About this clone itself: Its target is not known.

Sequenced by immunoSEQ multiplex PCR; TCRdb stores in-frame clones only, minus some. The sample has tens of thousands of clones; nearly 95% are singletons. Trimming removed 6 bases at V and 5 bases at J, with 19 bases between. This CDR3 has 15 amino acids. Germline loops: CDR1 LNHDA, CDR2 SQIVND (reference sequence). Study observations and caveats: The diversity of naive T cells seemed greater than that of memory cells, and their alloresponse contribution seemed major.

The chain employs TRBV19 and TRBJ1-2, with TRBD1 as a possible D gene (6 bases). Sequencing used non-Treg CD4+ T cells sorted from blood. This clonotype originated in a human donor in good health. CDR3 bases: TGTGCCAGTAGGCTCCCTAATCAGGGGCTGTATGGCTACACCTTC. Its protein product is CASRLPNQGLYGYTF.